This T cell receptor beta chain was identified during a study of Graves' ophthalmopathy and Graves' hyperthyroidism. General study results and limits: A model of 13 signatures distinguished ophthalmopathy from stable hyperthyroidism at around 91% sensitivity and 81.08% specificity. Predictions made by the model for ophthalmopathy progression reached roughly 70% sensitivity and less than 80% specificity. Most thyroid clonotypes with frequency above 0.001 were detected in blood too.

Trimming pared 5 bases from V and 5 bases from J, leaving 12 bases between. The CDR3 covers 13 residues. The germline CDR1 and CDR2 sequences are SGHVS and FNYEAQ. For repertoire sequencing, the TCR beta CDR3 regions were amplified from RNA transcripts. RT-PCR was first run with HTBI primers, then multiplex PCR in a second round. TCRdb re-called the multiplex PCR reads through MiXCR, storing one row per CDR3 protein. This table has around 470,000 distinct CDR3 sequences, around 14% appearing once. The diagnosis combined clinical symptoms, thyroxine, TRAb, thyroid ultrasound and orbital computed tomography scans. This clonotype was detected ten times or more. Its antigen remains unidentified.

The chain recombines TRBV7-6 with TRBJ1-2; D unresolved. The specimen was blood. This clonotype was sampled from a woman aged 25-40 years with Graves' ophthalmopathy. CDR3: CASSQSDEYGYTF. DNA for the CDR3: TGTGCCAGCAGCCAAAGCGACGAGTATGGCTACACCTTC.